Following are 22 T cell receptor beta chains from one sample sequenced in a study of CD8 T cells in ankylosing spondylitis. Findings and caveats of the study: In ankylosing spondylitis blood, a motif of roughly 8 highly homologous TCR beta variants appeared characteristic.

No antigen has been assigned to these receptors. From the 5' RACE reads, TCRdb called clonotypes with MiXCR, one entry per CDR3 protein. Of around 770,000 distinct CDR3 sequences listed, roughly 20% are singletons. Specimen: blood, either unsorted or a sorted T cell fraction (not recorded which). All receptors derive from a male donor with ankylosing spondylitis.

There are many counts of this clonotype. The chain carries TRBV5-6 and TRBJ2-3; 13 bases are shared with TRBD2. CDR1 is SGHDT, CDR2 YYEEEE, per germline. The V gene end was trimmed by 4 bases and the J gene end by 5 bases; junction bases not matched to a gene: 22. The CDR3 runs 21 residues. This chain's CDR3 is CASSPLRPGQEGLAGEDTQYF. In DNA, the CDR3 is TGTGCCAGCAGCCCCCTTCGGCCGGGACAGGAAGGACTAGCGGGAGAAGATACGCAGTATTTT. Full variable domain (missing parts from reference TRBV5-6 and TRBJ2-3): DAGVTQSPTHLIKTRGQQVTLRCSPKSGHDTVSWYQQALGQGPQFIFQYYEEEERQRGNFPDRFSGHQFPNYSSELNVNALLLGDSALYLCASSPLRPGQEGLAGEDTQYFGPGTRLTVL.

This clonotype has at least ten counts. This chain joins TRBV9 and TRBJ2-3, with 8 bases lining up with TRBD1. The V and J ends lost 4 bases and 2 bases, in that order; junction bases with no gene match: 9. CDR1 is SGDLS, CDR2 YYNGEE, per germline. This CDR3 is 16 amino acids long. CDR3 amino acids: CASSPSTGAFTDTQYF. The CDR3, as DNA: TGTGCCAGCAGCCCCTCGACAGGGGCCTTCACAGATACGCAGTATTTT.

The rearrangement joins TRBV2 to TRBJ2-3; 9 bases fit TRBD2. This CDR3 contains 17 residues. Looked up from germline, CDR1 is SNHLY and CDR2 is FYNNEI. The ends lost 6 bases at V and 4 bases at J; junction bases unmatched: 14. The CDR3 is CASRVASGDPFPDTQYF. For the CDR3, the DNA is TGTGCCAGCAGGGTGGCTAGCGGGGACCCTTTCCCAGATACGCAGTATTTT.

This clonotype was seen only a few times. This chain connects TRBV20-1 to TRBJ2-7; 8 nucleotides match TRBD1. This CDR3 is built from 14 residues. J gave up 2 bases and V 2 bases, and 5 bases lay outside the gene matches. Germline CDR1 reads DFQATT; CDR2 reads SNEGSKA (reference sequence). The CDR3 protein is CSARPTGVTYEQYF. For the CDR3, the DNA is TGCAGTGCTAGACCGACAGGGGTTACCTACGAGCAGTACTTC.

This clonotype was seen a few times. The V gene is TRBV29-1, the J gene TRBJ2-7, with 9 bases aligning to TRBD1. The CDR3 is 15 residues long. Trimming removed 1 base from V and 1 base from J; junction bases left unmatched: 5. Germline lookup yields CDR1 SQVTM and CDR2 ANQGSEA. This CDR3 reads CSVEGTGETSYEQYF. CDR3 DNA sequence: TGCAGCGTTGAAGGGACAGGGGAAACTTCCTACGAGCAGTACTTC.

J is TRBJ2-5 and V is TRBV12-3 or TRBV12-4, with D possibly TRBD2 on 5 matching bases. The CDR3 loop spans 13 amino acids. Trimming removed 6 bases from V and 2 bases from J, with 10 bases in between. CDR3 amino acids: CASRPAEQETQYF. The CDR3 region has the DNA TGTGCCAGCAGGCCAGCGGAGCAAGAGACCCAGTACTTC.

The rearrangement uses TRBV4-3 and TRBJ2-7; 8 bases fit TRBD2. With V trimmed by 1 base and J by 6 bases, 5 bases remained unmatched. The CDR3 is 14 amino acids. CDR1 is LGHNA, CDR2 YSLEER, per germline. CDR3 sequence reads: CASSQGTSSLEQYF. The CDR3 DNA follows: TGCGCCAGCAGCCAAGGGACTAGCTCTCTCGAGCAGTACTTC.

J is TRBJ2-3 and V is TRBV20-1, with 11 bases lining up with TRBD2. There are 18 residues in the CDR3. Germline V gene data show CDR1 as DFQATT and CDR2 as SNEGSKA (reference sequence). V was clipped by 5 bases and J by 6 bases; unmatched bases: 19. The CDR3 nucleotides are TGCAGTGCTCTGCTTGACTTTTGGTCTAGCGGGAGGAGTGATACGCAGTATTTT. Translating gives CSALLDFWSSGRSDTQYF.

This clonotype was detected a few times. The CDR3 coding sequence is TGCGCCAGCAGCCAAGATCTAGCGGGAGGGCCTCAGGGTAGTAATGAGCAGTTCTTC. Its translation is CASSQDLAGGPQGSNEQFF. The chain couples TRBV4-1 to TRBJ2-1; 12 nucleotides agree with TRBD2. The CDR3 loop spans 19 amino acids. With 0 bases clipped from V and 7 bases from J, the junction kept 13 bases outside the gene matches. Germline V gene sequence: CDR1 MGHRA, CDR2 YSYEKL.

In this sample, this clonotype turned up a few times. The chain is built from TRBV29-1 and TRBJ1-4; TRBD1 matches at 10 bases. Trimming took 5 bases from V and 5 from J; bases not matched to a gene: 8. Germline assignment: CDR1 SQVTM and CDR2 ANQGSEA. This CDR3 region has 15 residues. CDR3 loop: CSVRDRGLANEKLFF. In nucleotides, the CDR3 is TGCAGCGTTCGGGACAGGGGTCTCGCCAATGAAAAACTGTTTTTT.

This sequence joins TRBV6-1 and TRBJ1-2; tentative D call: TRBD1 (5 bases). Germline lookup yields CDR1 MNHNS and CDR2 SASEGT. The CDR3 spans 16 residues. V was pared by 6 bases and J by 3 bases, with 20 bases between. The CDR3 reads CASSPIAGRQDYGYTF. The CDR3 nucleotides read TGTGCCAGCAGCCCTATTGCAGGGCGGCAGGACTATGGCTACACCTTC.

This clonotype was detected ten times or more. The rearrangement joins TRBV29-1 to TRBJ2-3, with D unresolved. Trimming removed 1 base at V and 0 bases at J, with 5 bases between. The CDR3 is 13 amino acids. CDR1 is SQVTM and CDR2 is ANQGSEA in the germline V gene. In DNA, the CDR3 is TGCAGCGTTGAAGCCGGGAGCACAGATACGCAGTATTTT. The encoded protein is CSVEAGSTDTQYF.

The sample holds a few counts of this clonotype. The genes are TRBV29-1 and TRBJ2-1; TRBD2 aligns across 11 bases. CDR1 and CDR2 (germline): SQVTM, ANQGSEA. After removal of 6 bases from V and 0 bases from J, the junction contained 13 bases not matched to a gene. The CDR3 sequence is 18 residues long. For the CDR3, the DNA is TGCAGCGTCGAACCGGGACTAGCGGTTCCGAGCTCCTACAATGAGCAGTTCTTC. It specifies CSVEPGLAVPSSYNEQFF.

CDR3 in DNA: TGTGCCAGCAGCAAAGGGGCCCTAACCACAGTCAACACTGAAGCTTTCTTT. It yields the protein CASSKGALTTVNTEAFF. The J gene is TRBJ1-1, the V gene TRBV3-1, with a tentative D call TRBD1 (5 bases). Between the trimmed V and J ends, which lost 5 bases and 2 bases, there was a span of 21 bases. The germline CDR1 and CDR2 sequences are LGHDT and YNNKEL (reference sequence). The CDR3 sequence is 17 residues long.

DNA for the CDR3: TGTGCCAGCAGCCTGGAGGAGGGGAGATGGAACACTGAAGCTTTCTTT. Translating it yields CASSLEEGRWNTEAFF. This chain uses TRBV5-6 with TRBJ1-1, with D maybe TRBD1 (5 bases). V lost 4 bases to trimming and J lost 1 base, with 17 bases between them. CDR3 size: 16 residues. CDR1 and CDR2 from the germline V gene are SGHDT and YYEEEE.

This rearrangement joins TRBV29-1 to TRBJ2-5; the match to TRBD1 covers 9 bases. The junction had 1 base not matched to a gene; V was cut back by 5 bases and J by 0 bases. CDR1 and CDR2 from the germline V gene are SQVTM and ANQGSEA. The CDR3 is made up of 13 amino acids. This CDR3 reads CSVRTGDQETQYF. The CDR3 DNA reads as TGCAGCGTTCGGACAGGGGACCAAGAGACCCAGTACTTC.

This clonotype was counted at least ten times. The V gene is TRBV5-6, the J gene TRBJ1-2; D may be TRBD1 (6 bases). Trimming removed 5 bases from V and 0 bases from J, with 20 bases in between. This CDR3 region has 17 residues. Germline V gene lookup returns CDR1 SGHDT and CDR2 YYEEEE. Written as DNA, the CDR3 is TGTGCCAGCAGTTCGACGAGACAGACAGGAGCTAACTATGGCTACACCTTC. It yields the protein CASSSTRQTGANYGYTF.

This clonotype appeared many times. This chain links TRBV7-2 with TRBJ2-1; no reliable D call. V lost 6 bases and J 8 bases, leaving 8 bases between the germline ends. Per germline, CDR1 SGHTA and CDR2 FQGNSA. This CDR3 comprises 11 residues. The CDR3 loop reads CASSLVYEQFF. CDR3 nucleotides: TGTGCCAGCAGTCTGGTATATGAGCAGTTCTTC.

This clonotype has only a few counts. The rearrangement uses TRBV25-1 and TRBJ2-1, with 8 bases identical to TRBD2. CDR1 and CDR2 from the germline V gene are MGHDK and SYGVNS. The CDR3 loop spans 14 amino acids. V lost 4 bases to trimming and J lost 2 bases; unmatched junction nucleotides: 1. CDR3 protein: CASSGGLAYNEQFF. DNA for the CDR3: TGTGCCAGCAGTGGGGGACTAGCCTACAATGAGCAGTTCTTC. The variable domain in full, completed from reference TRBV25-1 and TRBJ2-1, reads EADIYQTPRYLVIGTGKKITLECSQTMGHDKMYWYQQDPGMELHLIHYSYGVNSTEKGDLSSESTVSRIRTEHFPLTLESARPSHTSQYLCASSGGLAYNEQFFGPGTRLTVL.

The table lists this clonotype with many counts. The chain recombines TRBV5-6 with TRBJ2-5; 11 nucleotides match TRBD1. V lost 4 bases to trimming and J lost 4 bases; unmatched junction nucleotides: 9. The CDR3 contains 16 residues. From germline, CDR1 is SGHDT and CDR2 YYEEEE. CDR3 protein: CASSGTGTGGGETQYF. The CDR3 DNA is TGTGCCAGCAGCGGCACCGGGACAGGGGGAGGAGAGACCCAGTACTTC.

The V call is TRBV10-3, the J call TRBJ1-1; D not resolved. Germline CDR1 ENHRY, CDR2 SYGVKD. CDR3 length equals 14 residues. V lost 2 bases, J lost 2 bases, and 9 bases lay in between. In DNA form, the CDR3 reads TGTGCCATCAGTGAGGGTCCGGCTAACACTGAAGCTTTCTTT. This codes for CAISEGPANTEAFF.

V gene TRBV10-3 combines with J gene TRBJ2-1; 7 bases match TRBD2. The CDR3 extends over 16 amino acids. The trim removed 7 bases at V and 0 bases at J, leaving 9 bases unmatched. The germline CDR1 and CDR2 sequences are ENHRY and SYGVKD. This CDR3 reads CAINGRGGSSYNEQFF. The CDR3 DNA reads as TGTGCCATCAATGGGAGGGGAGGTAGCTCCTACAATGAGCAGTTCTTC.